This T cell receptor (beta chain) was obtained from a study of blood T cell repertoires in COVID-19. The Seattle patients, enrolled during active infection, were followed longitudinally. With V trimmed by 4 bases and J by 1 base, 5 bases remained unmatched. From germline, CDR1 is SGHRS and CDR2 YFSETQ. The CDR3 runs to 16 residues. The method was immunoSEQ multiplex PCR; TCRdb's version includes in-frame clones alone and lacks a portion of them. The data hold around 130,000 clones, with roughly 90% observed a single time. The chain employs TRBV5-1 and TRBJ2-2, with TRBD1 matching over 9 bases. The sequenced sample was peripheral blood. This TCR was recovered from a man aged 55 to 69 with COVID-19, enrolled during active disease. The chain's CDR3 is CASSGGQGKNTGELFF. The DNA for the CDR3 is TGCGCCAGCAGCGGTGGACAGGGGAAGAACACCGGGGAGCTGTTTTTT. The variable domain in full, completed from reference TRBV5-1 and TRBJ2-2, reads KAGVTQTPRYLIKTRGQQVTLSCSPISGHRSVSWYQQTPGQGLQFLFEYFSETQRNKGNFPGRFSGRQFSNSRSEMNVSTLELGDSALYLCASSGGQGKNTGELFFGEGSRLTVL.